The clone carrying this T cell receptor beta chain was recorded a few times. The data were obtained in a study of response to subunit inactivated influenza vaccine. TCRdb called the RT-PCR reads again in MiXCR, with one record for every CDR3 protein. Here the sample spans approximately 570,000 distinct CDR3 sequences, about 8% being singletons. V dropped 3 bases and J dropped 3 bases, with 8 bases sitting between them. Germline V gene sequence: CDR1 KGHSH, CDR2 LQKENI. The CDR3 length is 13 residues. This TCR derives from a man in his fifties or sixties who received an inactivated influenza vaccine. Specimen: PBMCs from blood, collected about 23 months after vaccination. The chain recombines TRBV18 with TRBJ1-1, with D perhaps matching TRBD1 (5 bases). CDR3 nucleotides: TGTGCCAGCTCACCGATGACAGACACTGAAGCTTTCTTT. Its protein is CASSPMTDTEAFF.